One and the same sample provided the 3 T cell receptor beta chains below, sequenced in a study of shared T cell receptors in the human thymus. The assay was immunoSEQ multiplex PCR, and TCRdb's table has in-frame clones only and misses some. Of approximately 490,000 clones in the sample, about 80% are singletons; the top ten hold more than 0.01%. The same sample was also studied in work on human thymus T cells.

The sample comprised thymocytes. The receptors derive from a boy in the first two years of life with a congenital heart defect.

This sequence joins TRBV9 and TRBJ2-5; D is possibly TRBD2 (5 bases). V lost 0 bases, J lost 3 bases, and 6 bases lay in between. Germline V gene data show CDR1 as SGDLS and CDR2 as YYNGEE. The CDR3 contains 13 residues. DNA of the CDR3: TGTGCCAGCAGCGTAGAGGAGGAAGAGACCCAGTACTTC. It yields the protein CASSVEEEETQYF. The whole variable domain, remainder taken from reference TRBV9 and TRBJ2-5, is DSGVTQTPKHLITATGQRVTLRCSPRSGDLSVYWYQQSLDQGLQFLIQYYNGEERAKGNILERFSAQQFPDLHSELNLSSLELGDSALYFCASSVEEEETQYFGPGTRLLVL.

The chain uses TRBV11-2 and TRBJ2-7; 11 nucleotides agree with TRBD2. This CDR3 is built from 16 residues. Germline values: CDR1 SGHAT, CDR2 FQNNGV. J gave up 4 bases and V 4 bases, and 9 bases lay outside the gene matches. The CDR3, as DNA: TGTGCCAGCAGCTCCCTGGGGACTAGCGGCAGGTACGAGCAGTACTTC. Its translation is CASSSLGTSGRYEQYF.

The chain is built from TRBV6-6 and TRBJ2-7, with D possibly TRBD2 on 6 matching bases. Germline CDR1 MNHNY, CDR2 SVGAGI (reference sequence). The CDR3 has 16 residues. V lost 5 bases, J lost 6 bases, and 23 bases lay in between. DNA of the CDR3: TGTGCCAGCAGTCCAAGGGAGCGGGCCAGCCTGTGCGAGCAGTACTTC. Translation: CASSPRERASLCEQYF.